A single sample gave rise to the 8 T cell receptor beta chains below, sequenced in a study of long-term antiretroviral therapy in people with HIV. Run at survey level, the immunoSEQ assay was version v3.0. Profiled with immunoSEQ multiplex PCR; TCRdb holds only in-frame clones, not every one. Here the sample spans around 16,000 clones, less than 95% being singletons. Material: unsorted PBMCs, obtained roughly 6.4 years after starting antiretroviral therapy. These receptors all come from a woman aged 50 to 60 with HIV.

A single count supports this clone. The chain links TRBV9 to TRBJ2-2, with D perhaps TRBD1 (6 bases). The CDR3 is 15 amino acids. With 4 bases removed from V and 1 base from J, the gap between germline ends came to 11 bases. Germline V gene data show CDR1 as SGDLS and CDR2 as YYNGEE. CDR3 sequence reads: CASSSRDMNTGELFF. The CDR3 bases are TGTGCCAGCAGCTCCCGGGACATGAACACCGGGGAGCTGTTTTTT.

This rearrangement joins TRBV9 to TRBJ2-5; the match to TRBD2 covers 10 bases. The CDR3 spans 16 residues. V gave up 2 bases and J gave up 5 bases; unmatched junction bases: 9. The germline gives CDR1 SGDLS, CDR2 YYNGEE. The DNA of the CDR3 is TGTGCCAGCAGCGTTTCCCCAGCGGGAGGGGGGGAGACCCAGTACTTC. This encodes CASSVSPAGGGETQYF.

In DNA form, the CDR3 reads TGCGCCAGCAGTCTTACAGGGTCTTGGAACACTGAAGCTTTCTTT. Translating it yields CASSLTGSWNTEAFF. V is TRBV5-1 and J is TRBJ1-1; tentative D call: TRBD1 (6 bases). V was pared by 5 bases and J by 1 base, with 15 bases between. This CDR3 contains 15 residues. The germline CDR1 and CDR2 sequences are SGHRS and YFSETQ.

This sequence joins TRBV6-1 and TRBJ1-1; D possibly corresponds to TRBD1 (5 bases). The CDR3 is 14 residues long. Trimming pared 6 bases from V and 1 base from J, leaving 12 bases between. CDR1 and CDR2 from the germline V gene are MNHNS and SASEGT. Here the CDR3 DNA reads TGTGCCAGCAGGATGGCAGGGTCGAACACTGAAGCTTTCTTT. It translates to CASRMAGSNTEAFF.

The CDR3 spells CATTSGRAPAETQYF. CDR3 bases: TGTGCCACGACTAGCGGAAGGGCCCCGGCAGAGACCCAGTACTTC. The gene calls are TRBV6-1 and TRBJ2-5, with 9 positions matching TRBD2. The CDR3 has 15 residues. Germline CDR1 and CDR2: MNHNS and SASEGT. The ends lost 10 bases at V and 4 bases at J; junction bases unmatched: 13.

The gene calls are TRBV7-9 and TRBJ1-5, with D perhaps TRBD1 (6 bases). Germline V gene sequence: CDR1 SEHNR, CDR2 FQNEAQ (reference sequence). There are 15 residues in the CDR3. Trimming left V 1 base short and J 6 bases short, with 13 bases between. Written as DNA, the CDR3 is TGTGCCAGCAGCTTAGGATGGGGGGCAAGTCAGCCCCAGCATTTT. Translating it yields CASSLGWGASQPQHF.

J is TRBJ2-5 and V is TRBV18; no clear D gene. The germline CDR1 and CDR2 sequences are KGHSH and LQKENI. V dropped 2 bases and J dropped 2 bases, with 6 bases sitting between them. The CDR3 length is 13 residues. The CDR3 reads CASSPSPQETQYF. In nucleotides, the CDR3 is TGTGCCAGCTCACCATCCCCTCAAGAGACCCAGTACTTC.

The chain combines TRBV11-1 with TRBJ2-1; D not certain. There are 14 residues in the CDR3. The V end was cut by 1 base, the J end by 5 bases, with 9 bases between. Per germline, CDR1 SGHAT and CDR2 FQDESV (reference sequence). CDR3 in amino acids: CASSLVSRDNEQFF. In DNA form, the CDR3 reads TGTGCCAGCAGCTTAGTGAGTCGGGACAATGAGCAGTTCTTC. Full variable domain (outside the CDR3, taken from reference TRBV11-1 and TRBJ2-1): EAEVAQSPRYKITEKSQAVAFWCDPISGHATLYWYRQILGQGPELLVQFQDESVVDDSQLPKDRFSAERLKGVDSTLKIQPAELGDSAMYLCASSLVSRDNEQFFGPGTRLTVL.